The 7 T cell receptor beta chains presented below share a single source sample, sequenced in a study of CD4 T cells in relation to SARS-CoV-2 and coronaviruses. Antigen specificity for these receptors is unknown. Sequenced by immunoSEQ multiplex PCR; TCRdb stores in-frame clones only, minus some. The sample shows tens of thousands of clones, over 70% of them seen only once. Sequenced material: naive CD4+ T cells from PBMCs, cultured in vitro. Subset indicated: naive CD4+ T cells isolated by negative enrichment. These TCRs come from an adult with COVID-19.

The chain joins TRBV5-6 to TRBJ1-5; D uncertain. This CDR3 contains 15 residues. The germline V and J ends were trimmed by 0 bases and 3 bases, with 10 bases remaining between them. Germline V gene lookup returns CDR1 SGHDT and CDR2 YYEEEE. The CDR3 DNA sequence: TGTGCCAGCAGCTTGGGAGGGCGCAACAATCAGCCCCAGCATTTT. Its translation: CASSLGGRNNQPQHF. Complete variable domain (other parts from reference TRBV5-6 and TRBJ1-5): DAGVTQSPTHLIKTRGQQVTLRCSPKSGHDTVSWYQQALGQGPQFIFQYYEEEERQRGNFPDRFSGHQFPNYSSELNVNALLLGDSALYLCASSLGGRNNQPQHFGDGTRLSIL.

The chain recombines TRBV27 with TRBJ2-5, with 8 bases identical to TRBD1. Unmatched junction bases numbered 20, after V lost 6 bases and J lost 5 bases. The CDR3 length is 18 residues. Germline CDR1 MNHEY, CDR2 SMNVEV (reference sequence). The CDR3 region is CASSPPPQGAGWYETQYF. The DNA for the CDR3 is TGTGCCAGCAGCCCCCCGCCCCAGGGGGCGGGATGGTACGAGACCCAGTACTTC.

This chain connects TRBV7-8 to TRBJ1-4; weak D call: TRBD1 (6 bases). Germline V gene data show CDR1 as SGHVS and CDR2 as FQNEAQ. This CDR3 contains 14 residues. Trimming took off 5 bases at V and 5 bases at J, with 12 bases between the two ends. In nucleotides, the CDR3 is TGTGCCAGCAGCCCCCGGACAGTAAATGAAAAACTGTTTTTT. It is translated as CASSPRTVNEKLFF.

This chain connects TRBV5-1 to TRBJ1-1; 10 nucleotides agree with TRBD1. Germline V gene sequence: CDR1 SGHRS, CDR2 YFSETQ. The V segment lost 3 bases and the J segment 3 bases; nucleotides outside the gene matches: 2. CDR3 length: 14 amino acids. The CDR3 spells CASSSGTGDTEAFF. The CDR3 coding sequence is TGCGCCAGCAGCTCCGGGACAGGGGACACTGAAGCTTTCTTT.

V gene TRBV5-1 combines with J gene TRBJ1-2; 8 bases are a match to TRBD1. Germline V gives CDR1 SGHRS, CDR2 YFSETQ. J was trimmed by 4 bases and V by 0 bases; bases with no gene match: 5. The CDR3 has 15 amino acids. Written as DNA, the CDR3 is TGCGCCAGCAGCTTGGAGGACAGGGACATCTATGGCTACACCTTC. The encoded protein is CASSLEDRDIYGYTF.

This chain joins TRBV21-1 and TRBJ2-1; the DNA was not compared with TRBD2, the D call given in the table. TRBV21-1 is designated a pseudogene. The length of the CDR3 is 16 residues. The CDR3 DNA is TGTGCCAGCAGCCCGGATCCGGGGTCAGCCTACAATGAGCAGTTCTTC. Amino acid sequence: CASSPDPGSAYNEQFF.

V is TRBV3-1 (or the pseudogene TRBV3-2) and J is TRBJ2-5; D ambiguous. Trimming left V 4 bases short and J 4 bases short, with 7 bases between. From germline, CDR1 is LGHDT and CDR2 YNNKEL (reference sequence). This CDR3 contains 12 residues. As DNA, the CDR3 is TGTGCCAGCAGCCCTTCAAGAGAGACCCAGTACTTC. Translating it yields CASSPSRETQYF.